The clone carrying this TCR beta chain was counted a few times. This sample is part of a study of blood T cell repertoires in COVID-19. The overall study: COVID-19 samples, acute and convalescent, were from the United States, Italy and Spain.

In the authors' workflow: Scientists estimated how many nucleated cells there were by amplifying reference gene primers. Assay: immunoSEQ multiplex PCR; the TCRdb copy retains only in-frame clones and omits some. The V and J calls and clone size are taken from that table; D and trimming were inferred from the DNA. The table shows around 80,000 clones, with approximately 83% occurring only once. This sequence was found in a human donor in a cohort sampled during active COVID-19. The sample consisted of peripheral blood.

The CDR3 protein is CASSYSGQGMGQPQHF. CDR3 nucleotide sequence: TGTGCCAGCAGTTACTCGGGGCAGGGGATGGGACAGCCCCAGCATTTT. This chain joins TRBV6-5 and TRBJ1-5, with a tentative D call TRBD1 (6 bases). V was pared by 0 bases and J by 7 bases, with 16 bases between. CDR1 is MNHEY and CDR2 is SVGAGI in the germline V gene. CDR3 length equals 16 residues.